Shown below are 14 T cell receptor beta chains from a single sample sequenced in a study of T-cell reconstitution after alpha-beta-depleted transplantation in children. Unique molecular identifiers were incorporated when the TCRbeta library was constructed. Via MiXCR, TCRdb re-called the PCR reads, giving one row per CDR3 protein. This sample has around 76,000 distinct CDR3 sequences, with approximately 18% found just once. The input for sequencing was PBMCs, mostly from graft donor cells, taken 360 days after TCRalphabeta/CD19-depleted stem cell transplant. Receptor source: a male patient aged 2-9 years who had a stem cell transplant for acute lymphoblastic leukemia, so the T cells may come from the graft donor.

This clonotype was seen at least ten times. This chain uses TRBV5-1 with TRBJ2-1, with 8 positions matching TRBD2. This CDR3 is built from 15 residues. Germline CDR1 and CDR2: SGHRS and YFSETQ. Trimming removed 3 bases from V and 3 bases from J; junction bases left unmatched: 5. CDR3 protein: CASSSLAGLYNEQFF. The DNA of the CDR3 is TGCGCCAGCAGCTCTTTAGCGGGACTCTACAATGAGCAGTTCTTC.

This clonotype came up a few times. This rearrangement joins TRBV4-1 to TRBJ1-6; tentative D call: TRBD1 (6 bases). There are 16 residues in the CDR3. Germline loops: CDR1 MGHRA, CDR2 YSYEKL. Trimming removed 0 bases at V and 10 bases at J, with 16 bases between. CDR3 protein: CASSQDRGTLKSPLHF. The DNA of the CDR3 is TGCGCCAGCAGCCAAGATCGGGGGACACTAAAGTCACCCCTCCACTTT.

The chain links TRBV10-3 to TRBJ2-6; 7 bases are a match to TRBD1. CDR1 ENHRY and CDR2 SYGVKD come from the germline V gene. The CDR3 has 14 residues. With 6 bases clipped from V and 2 bases from J, the junction kept 1 base outside the gene matches. This chain's CDR3 is CAIRGTAGANVLTF. The CDR3 DNA reads TGTGCCATCAGGGGGACAGCTGGGGCCAACGTCCTGACTTTC.

Only a few counts were recorded for this clonotype. The V call is TRBV10-3, the J call TRBJ2-4; TRBD2 matches 8 bases. Germline trimming cut 0 bases from V and 0 bases from J; bases unmatched to any gene: 10. CDR1 and CDR2 (germline): ENHRY, SYGVKD. The CDR3 totals 19 residues. The CDR3 nucleotides read TGTGCCATCAGTGAGTCGTTGTTGAGCGGGAGCCAAGCCAAAAACATTCAGTACTTC. It yields the protein CAISESLLSGSQAKNIQYF.

The rearrangement uses TRBV28 and TRBJ2-3; 10 bases are shared with TRBD2. The ends lost 7 bases at V and 1 base at J; junction bases unmatched: 5. Germline CDR1 and CDR2: MDHEN and SYDVKM. CDR3 length equals 15 residues. Written as DNA, the CDR3 is TGTGCCAGCAAAGAAGCGGGAGGGCGCACAGATACGCAGTATTTT. It codes for CASKEAGGRTDTQYF.

This clonotype was picked up many times. V usage is TRBV6-1 and J usage is TRBJ1-6, with D possibly being TRBD1 (6 bases). Between the trimmed V and J ends, which lost 9 bases and 5 bases, there was a span of 14 bases. The CDR3 covers 14 residues. The germline V gene encodes CDR1 MNHNS and CDR2 SASEGT. The CDR3 here is CASKDSYNNSPLHF. CDR3 coding DNA: TGTGCCAGTAAGGACAGCTACAATAATTCACCCCTCCACTTT.

V is TRBV7-9 and J is TRBJ2-1, with 10 bases lining up with TRBD2. Trimming cost V 1 base and J 8 bases; bases outside gene matches: 8. The germline V gene encodes CDR1 SEHNR and CDR2 FQNEAQ (reference sequence). The length of the CDR3 is 16 residues. CDR3 nucleotides: TGTGCCAGCAGCTTAGATAGGCTAGCGGGAGTGTATGAGCAGTTCTTC. Its translation: CASSLDRLAGVYEQFF.

This chain connects TRBV28 to TRBJ1-5; no clear D gene. The ends were cut back, 1 base at V and 5 bases at J, with 15 bases in the middle. CDR3 length equals 16 residues. Germline V gene sequence: CDR1 MDHEN, CDR2 SYDVKM. CDR3 DNA: TGTGCCAGCAGTTTATTGGGGAGATCGGAGTATCAGCCCCAGCATTTT. It specifies CASSLLGRSEYQPQHF.

The table lists this clonotype with a few counts. One end of the junction varies from germline; a read error may be responsible. The V gene is TRBV6-5, the J gene TRBJ2-1; a weak D match, TRBD1 (6 bases). The CDR3 runs 16 residues. From germline, CDR1 is MNHEY and CDR2 SVGAGI. DNA for the CDR3: TGTGCCAGCAGTCCATCGGACAGAAAATTCTACAATGAGCAATTCTTC. Its translation is CASSPSDRKFYNEQFF.

The V and J genes are TRBV20-1 and TRBJ2-2, with D possibly TRBD2 on 5 matching bases. CDR3 length: 16 amino acids. V lost 6 bases, J lost 2 bases, and 19 bases lay in between. Looked up from germline, CDR1 is DFQATT and CDR2 is SNEGSKA (reference sequence). Here the CDR3 reads CSAPKPPSRNTGELFF. DNA of the CDR3: TGCAGTGCCCCCAAACCTCCTAGCAGAAACACCGGGGAGCTGTTTTTT.

The genes are TRBV10-3 and TRBJ2-7, with 14 positions matching TRBD2. V lost 6 bases, J lost 5 bases, and 12 bases stayed unmatched. This CDR3 is built from 17 residues. The germline V gene encodes CDR1 ENHRY and CDR2 SYGVKD. This CDR3 is CAIRKPGLAGVFDEQYF. The CDR3 DNA follows: TGTGCCATCAGAAAACCGGGACTAGCGGGAGTGTTCGACGAGCAGTACTTC.

The rearrangement links TRBV4-1 to TRBJ2-2; D remains ambiguous. V was cut by 1 base and J by 2 bases, with 11 bases left in between. In germline, CDR1 is MGHRA, CDR2 YSYEKL. This CDR3 is built from 16 residues. In DNA form, the CDR3 reads TGCGCCAGCAGCCAAGTAGAACAGAAAAACACCGGGGAGCTGTTTTTT. This encodes CASSQVEQKNTGELFF.

This clonotype was counted only a few times. The chain uses TRBV3-1 and TRBJ2-1, with TRBD2 identical over 7 bases. The CDR3 loop spans 15 amino acids. The germline V gene has CDR1 LGHDT and CDR2 YNNKEL (reference sequence). V lost 4 bases to trimming and J lost 8 bases; unmatched junction nucleotides: 11. Here the CDR3 DNA reads TGTGCCAGCAGCCTAGGACTAGTCCGGGGGGATGAGCAGTTCTTC. As protein: CASSLGLVRGDEQFF.

The table lists this clonotype with a few counts. The V gene is TRBV7-9, the J gene TRBJ1-2, with a tentative D call TRBD1 (5 bases). With 1 base removed from V and 2 bases from J, the gap between germline ends came to 11 bases. There are 15 residues in the CDR3. The germline CDR1 and CDR2 sequences are SEHNR and FQNEAQ (reference sequence). CDR3 coding DNA: TGTGCCAGCAGCTTAGGGGGGTGGGGGAACTATGGCTACACCTTC. As protein: CASSLGGWGNYGYTF.